This T cell receptor beta chain was sequenced during a study of post-analysis software for immune sequencing data. Study-wide results and caveats: When the samples were clustered directly with F measure, those that had been prepared in the same batch showed strong co-clustering. Higher frequency in patients than in controls was seen for five TRBV segments, with TRBV5-6, TRBV5-1 and TRBV20-1 among them.

The library was made from cDNA and included unique molecular identifiers. TCRdb passed the PCR reads through MiXCR, listing each CDR3 protein once. The table shows 800,000 to 950,000 distinct CDR3 sequences, with roughly 50% occurring only once. As to this clonotype: Its antigen is not known.

Trimming took 7 bases from V and 6 from J, leaving 22 bases between them. Per germline, CDR1 DFQATT and CDR2 SNEGSKA (reference sequence). The CDR3 has 15 amino acids. The rearrangement uses TRBV20-1 and TRBJ2-1; possibly TRBD1 for D (7 bases). The clonotype originates from a girl between 5 and 17 years old with multiple sclerosis. Sequenced input: blood. For the CDR3, the DNA is TGCAGTGTAGAGGGGGCGGGGTTGTGGACCAATGAGCAGTTCTTC. Amino acids: CSVEGAGLWTNEQFF.